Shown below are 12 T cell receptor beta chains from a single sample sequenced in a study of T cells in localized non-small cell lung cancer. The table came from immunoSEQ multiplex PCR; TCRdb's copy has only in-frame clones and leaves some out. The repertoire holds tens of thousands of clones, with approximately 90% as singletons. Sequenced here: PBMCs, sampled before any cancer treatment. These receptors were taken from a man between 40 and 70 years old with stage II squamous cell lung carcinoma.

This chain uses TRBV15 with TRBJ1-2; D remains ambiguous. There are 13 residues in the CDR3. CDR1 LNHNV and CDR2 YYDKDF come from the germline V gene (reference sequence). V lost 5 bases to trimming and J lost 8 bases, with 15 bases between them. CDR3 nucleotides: TGTGCCACCAGCGATGCGTTAGGGAGAGGCTACACCTTC. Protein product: CATSDALGRGYTF.

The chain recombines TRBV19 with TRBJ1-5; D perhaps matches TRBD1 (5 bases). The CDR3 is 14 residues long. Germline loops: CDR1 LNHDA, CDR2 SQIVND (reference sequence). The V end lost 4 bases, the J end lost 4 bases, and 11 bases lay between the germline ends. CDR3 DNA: TGTGCCAGTAGTAGGGGGTTCCCAAATCAGCCCCAGCATTTT. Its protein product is CASSRGFPNQPQHF.

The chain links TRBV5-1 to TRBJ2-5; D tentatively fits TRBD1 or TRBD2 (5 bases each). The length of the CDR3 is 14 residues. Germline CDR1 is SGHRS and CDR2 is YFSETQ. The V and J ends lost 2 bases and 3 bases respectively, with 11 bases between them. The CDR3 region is CASSFGQGEETQYF. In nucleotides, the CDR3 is TGCGCCAGCAGCTTTGGGCAGGGAGAAGAGACCCAGTACTTC. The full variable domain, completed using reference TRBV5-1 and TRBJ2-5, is KAGVTQTPRYLIKTRGQQVTLSCSPISGHRSVSWYQQTPGQGLQFLFEYFSETQRNKGNFPGRFSGRQFSNSRSEMNVSTLELGDSALYLCASSFGQGEETQYFGPGTRLLVL.

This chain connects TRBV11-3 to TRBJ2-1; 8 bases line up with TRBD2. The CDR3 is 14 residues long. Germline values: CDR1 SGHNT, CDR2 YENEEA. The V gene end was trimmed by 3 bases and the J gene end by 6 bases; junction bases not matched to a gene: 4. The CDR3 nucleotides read TGTGCCAGCAGCTTCGGGGGGGAGTCCAATGAGCAGTTCTTC. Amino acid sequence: CASSFGGESNEQFF.

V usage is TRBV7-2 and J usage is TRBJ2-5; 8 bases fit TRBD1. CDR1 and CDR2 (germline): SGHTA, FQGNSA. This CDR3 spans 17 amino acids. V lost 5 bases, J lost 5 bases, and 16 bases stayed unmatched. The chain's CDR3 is CASSPLQGESVIETQYF. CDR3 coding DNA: TGTGCCAGCAGCCCACTACAGGGGGAGTCTGTAATTGAGACCCAGTACTTC.

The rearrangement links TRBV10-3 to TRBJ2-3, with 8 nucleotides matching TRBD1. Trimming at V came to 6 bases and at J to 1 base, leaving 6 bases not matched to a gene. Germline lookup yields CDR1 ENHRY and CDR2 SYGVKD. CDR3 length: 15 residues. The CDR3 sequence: CAIRLGTGRTDTQYF. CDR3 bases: TGTGCCATCAGACTTGGGACAGGACGCACAGATACGCAGTATTTT.

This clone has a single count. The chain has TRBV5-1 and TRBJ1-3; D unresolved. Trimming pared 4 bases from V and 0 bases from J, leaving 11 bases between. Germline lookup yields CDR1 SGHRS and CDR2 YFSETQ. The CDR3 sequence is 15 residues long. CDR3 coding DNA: TGCGCCAGCAGCCAGAATGACAACTCTGGAAACACCATATATTTT. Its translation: CASSQNDNSGNTIYF.

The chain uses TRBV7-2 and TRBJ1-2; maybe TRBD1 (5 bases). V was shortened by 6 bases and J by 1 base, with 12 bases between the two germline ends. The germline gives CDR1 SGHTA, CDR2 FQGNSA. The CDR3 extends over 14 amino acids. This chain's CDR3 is CASRPTRGNYGYTF. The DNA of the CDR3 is TGTGCCAGCAGACCCACGAGGGGTAACTATGGCTACACCTTC.

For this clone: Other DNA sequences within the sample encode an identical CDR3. CDR3 region: CASSLVGNTGELFF. For the CDR3, the DNA is TGCGCCAGCAGCTTGGTCGGTAACACCGGGGAGCTGTTTTTT. The chain couples TRBV5-1 to TRBJ2-2, with unresolved D. Germline V CDR1 and CDR2: SGHRS, YFSETQ. The CDR3 extends over 14 amino acids. Between the trimmed V and J ends, which lost 0 bases and 2 bases, there was a span of 5 bases.

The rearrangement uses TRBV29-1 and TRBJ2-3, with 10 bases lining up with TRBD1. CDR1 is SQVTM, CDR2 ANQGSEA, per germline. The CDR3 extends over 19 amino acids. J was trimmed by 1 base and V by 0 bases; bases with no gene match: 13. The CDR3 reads CSVEDPGQGEARGTDTQYF. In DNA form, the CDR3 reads TGCAGCGTTGAAGATCCCGGACAGGGGGAGGCGCGGGGCACAGATACGCAGTATTTT.

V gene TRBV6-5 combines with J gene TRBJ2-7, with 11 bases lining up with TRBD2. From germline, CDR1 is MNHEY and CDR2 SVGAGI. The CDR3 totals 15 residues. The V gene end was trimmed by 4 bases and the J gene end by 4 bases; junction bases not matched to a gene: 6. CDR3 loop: CASSSLAGGQYEQYF. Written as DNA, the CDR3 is TGTGCCAGCAGTTCCTTAGCGGGAGGGCAATACGAGCAGTACTTC.

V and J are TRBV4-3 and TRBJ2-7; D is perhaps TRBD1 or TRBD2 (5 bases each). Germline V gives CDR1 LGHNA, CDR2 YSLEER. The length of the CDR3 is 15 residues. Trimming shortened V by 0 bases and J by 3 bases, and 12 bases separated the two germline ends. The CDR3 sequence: CASSQEKGSGYEQYF. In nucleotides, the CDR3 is TGCGCCAGCAGCCAAGAAAAGGGGAGCGGCTACGAGCAGTACTTC.